This T cell receptor beta chain was sequenced in a study of shared clonotypes between healthy human individuals. Per the germline V gene, CDR1 is MGHRA and CDR2 is YSYEKL. This CDR3 is 14 amino acids long. Unmatched junction bases numbered 5, after V lost 4 bases and J lost 6 bases. Comments on this clone: Its antigen is unidentified.

Naive CD8 cells lacked CD45RO and underwent positive selection for CCR7, leaving out terminally differentiated effector memory CD45RA+ cells. The material for each subset, its genomic DNA, was split evenly across several immunoSEQ plates. The data were produced by immunoSEQ multiplex PCR, yet TCRdb's version contains in-frame clones alone and is incomplete. Of around 1,900,000 clones in the sample, 85% to 95% were seen once. General study points: Blood alone was sampled, and tissue repertoires likely differ.

The chain combines TRBV4-1 with TRBJ2-1; TRBD2 agrees at 8 bases. The sequenced sample was naive CD8+ T cells from PBMCs. The sequence was obtained from a man in his late teens or twenties in good health. Some clones in this sample may be carry-over from other donors' samples. CDR3 nucleotide sequence: TGCGCCAGCAGCCGGACACTAGCGGCCAATGAGCAGTTCTTC. It codes for CASSRTLAANEQFF.